This record looks at one TCR beta chain sequence and its context. Its antigen is not known. PCR involved 60 Vbeta and 13 Jbeta primers. Using immunoSEQ multiplex PCR, the repertoire was profiled, and TCRdb retains in-frame clones only, with some absent. This table has around 92,000 clones, approximately 75% appearing once. Germline CDR1 SGHTA, CDR2 FQGNSA. The CDR3 is 13 residues long. Trimming cost V 0 bases and J 1 base, with 3 bases left between them. This specimen belongs to a study of cytomegalovirus exposure and HLA in healthy donors. Looking at the study overall: Early release data held 85 million or so unique TCRs from HLA-typed donors.

Study observations and caveats: Later analysis identified several of the most significant clusters that appeared linked to common viral pathogens. Clonal expansion was found to be greater in HLA-associated TCR beta chains than in equally common others in a later analysis.

All donors participated as healthy donors of bone marrow. The sequence was obtained from a female donor in good health and CMV-seropositive. The chain joins TRBV7-2 to TRBJ1-1; no clear D gene. Input material: PBMCs. The CDR3 here is CASSLAANTEAFF. The CDR3 DNA reads as TGTGCCAGCAGCTTAGCAGCGAACACTGAAGCTTTCTTT.